The 2 T cell receptor beta chains below all came from one sample that was sequenced in a study of blood T cell repertoires in COVID-19. Profiling relied on immunoSEQ multiplex PCR, and the TCRdb table lists in-frame clones only, not all of them. The sample includes fewer than 350,000 clones, about four fifths seen only once; the top ten take 2.5% to 3.5%. The sample comprised peripheral blood. These receptors were collected from a woman aged 55-69 years with active or convalescent COVID-19.

The chain uses TRBV5-5 and TRBJ1-2, with D uncertain. V shed 7 bases and J shed 6 bases, with 16 bases lying between them. There are 13 residues in the CDR3. Per the germline V gene, CDR1 is SGHKS and CDR2 is YYEKEE (reference sequence). The CDR3 sequence: CASVPLGGNGYTF. The CDR3, as DNA: TGTGCCAGCGTACCCTTGGGAGGGAATGGCTACACCTTC.

V is TRBV28 and J is TRBJ2-4; D ambiguous. Germline CDR1 is MDHEN and CDR2 is SYDVKM. Trimming removed 6 bases from V and 0 bases from J, with 9 bases in between. CDR3 length: 14 amino acids. The CDR3 loop is CASRPHLAKNIQYF. CDR3 DNA: TGTGCCAGCAGACCACACCTAGCCAAAAACATTCAGTACTTC.